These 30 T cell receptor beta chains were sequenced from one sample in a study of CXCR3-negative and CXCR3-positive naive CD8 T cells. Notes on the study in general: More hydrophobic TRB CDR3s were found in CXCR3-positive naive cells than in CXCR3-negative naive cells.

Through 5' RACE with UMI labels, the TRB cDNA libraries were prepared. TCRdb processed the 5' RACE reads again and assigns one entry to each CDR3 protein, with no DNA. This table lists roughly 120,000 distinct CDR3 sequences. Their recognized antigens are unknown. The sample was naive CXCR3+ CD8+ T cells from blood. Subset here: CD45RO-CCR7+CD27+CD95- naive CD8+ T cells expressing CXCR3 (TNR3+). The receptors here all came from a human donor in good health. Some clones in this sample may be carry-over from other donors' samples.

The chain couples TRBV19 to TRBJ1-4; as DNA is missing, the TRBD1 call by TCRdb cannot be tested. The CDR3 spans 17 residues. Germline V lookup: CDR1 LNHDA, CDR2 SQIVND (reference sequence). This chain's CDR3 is CASRTSSRGLNGEKLFF.

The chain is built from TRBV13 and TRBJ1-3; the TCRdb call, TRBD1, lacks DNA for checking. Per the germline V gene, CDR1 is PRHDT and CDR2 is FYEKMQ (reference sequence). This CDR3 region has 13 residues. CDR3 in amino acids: CASQGQGGNTIYF.

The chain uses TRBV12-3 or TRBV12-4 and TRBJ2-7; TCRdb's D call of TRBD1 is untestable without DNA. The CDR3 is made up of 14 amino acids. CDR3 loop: CASRSRQGDYEQYF.

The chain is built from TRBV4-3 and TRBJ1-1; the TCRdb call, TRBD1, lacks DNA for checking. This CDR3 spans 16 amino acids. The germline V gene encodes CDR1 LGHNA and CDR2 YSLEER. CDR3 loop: CASSQDVLDSRTEAFF.

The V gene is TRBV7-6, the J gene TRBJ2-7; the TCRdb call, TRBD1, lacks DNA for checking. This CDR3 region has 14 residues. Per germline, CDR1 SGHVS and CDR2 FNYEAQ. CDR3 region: CASSSGASSYEQYF.

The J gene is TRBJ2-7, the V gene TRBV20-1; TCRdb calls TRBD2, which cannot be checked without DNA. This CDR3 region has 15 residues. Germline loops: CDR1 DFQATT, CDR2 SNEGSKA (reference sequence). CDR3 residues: CSARDSEKGGYEQYF.

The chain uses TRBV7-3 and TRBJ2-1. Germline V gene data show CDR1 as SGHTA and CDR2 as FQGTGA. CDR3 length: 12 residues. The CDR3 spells CASSDNNNEQFF.

The CDR3 reads CSVEDGQGAGTQYF. V is TRBV29-1 and J is TRBJ2-5; checking the TCRdb D call of TRBD1 is not possible without DNA. Looked up from germline, CDR1 is SQVTM and CDR2 is ANQGSEA. CDR3 length: 14 residues.

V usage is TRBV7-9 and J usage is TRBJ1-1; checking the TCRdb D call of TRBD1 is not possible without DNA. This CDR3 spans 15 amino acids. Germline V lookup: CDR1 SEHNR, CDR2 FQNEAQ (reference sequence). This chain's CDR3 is CASSLHPAPSPEAFF.

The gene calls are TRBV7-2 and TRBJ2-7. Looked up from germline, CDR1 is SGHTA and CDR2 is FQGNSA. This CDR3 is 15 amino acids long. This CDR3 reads CASSLYPDSSYEQYF.

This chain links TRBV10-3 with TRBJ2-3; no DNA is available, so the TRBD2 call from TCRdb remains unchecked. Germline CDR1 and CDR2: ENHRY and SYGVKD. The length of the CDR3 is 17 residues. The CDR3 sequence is CAITSTSGGLDADTQYF.

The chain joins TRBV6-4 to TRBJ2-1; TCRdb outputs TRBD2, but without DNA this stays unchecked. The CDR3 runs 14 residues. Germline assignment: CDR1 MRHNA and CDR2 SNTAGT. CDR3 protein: CASKKLAGSNEQFF.

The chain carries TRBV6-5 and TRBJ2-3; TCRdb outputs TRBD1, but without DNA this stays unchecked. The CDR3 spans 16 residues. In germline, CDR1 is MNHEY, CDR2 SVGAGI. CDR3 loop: CASSYSYGDSMGTQYF.

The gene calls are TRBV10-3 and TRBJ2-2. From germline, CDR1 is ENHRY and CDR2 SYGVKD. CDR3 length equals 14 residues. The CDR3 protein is CAISESTLTGELFF.

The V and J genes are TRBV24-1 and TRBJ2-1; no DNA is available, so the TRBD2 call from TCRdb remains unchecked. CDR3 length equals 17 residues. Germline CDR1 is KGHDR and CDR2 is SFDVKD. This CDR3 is CATSDSTSESSYNEQFF.

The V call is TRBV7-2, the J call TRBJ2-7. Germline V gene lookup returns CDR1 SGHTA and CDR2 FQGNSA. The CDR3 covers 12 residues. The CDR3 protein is CASSFGDYEQYF.

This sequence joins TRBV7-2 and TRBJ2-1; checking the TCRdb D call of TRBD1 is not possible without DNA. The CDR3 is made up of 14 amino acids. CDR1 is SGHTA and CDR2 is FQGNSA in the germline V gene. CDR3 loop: CASSLAGGRNEQFF.

The CDR3 here is CASSLRGRFYEQYF. V and J are TRBV5-6 and TRBJ2-7; TCRdb's D call, TRBD1, is unchecked because there is no DNA. The CDR3 consists of 14 residues. Germline CDR1 is SGHDT and CDR2 is YYEEEE.

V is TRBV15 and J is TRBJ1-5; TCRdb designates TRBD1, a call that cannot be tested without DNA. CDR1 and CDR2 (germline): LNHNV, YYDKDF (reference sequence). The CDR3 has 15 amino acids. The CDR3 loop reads CATSGRPGGNQPQHF.

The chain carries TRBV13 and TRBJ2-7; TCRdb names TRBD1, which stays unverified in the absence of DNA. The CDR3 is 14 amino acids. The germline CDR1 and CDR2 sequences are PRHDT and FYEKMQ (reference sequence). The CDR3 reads CASSSPGQAYEQYF.

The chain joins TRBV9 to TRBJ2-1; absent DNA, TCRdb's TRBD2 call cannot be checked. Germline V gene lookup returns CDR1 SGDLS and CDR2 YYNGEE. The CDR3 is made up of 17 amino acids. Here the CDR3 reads CASSVDRSSGRWGEQFF. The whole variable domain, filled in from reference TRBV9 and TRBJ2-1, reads DSGVTQTPKHLITATGQRVTLRCSPRSGDLSVYWYQQSLDQGLQFLIQYYNGEERAKGNILERFSAQQFPDLHSELNLSSLELGDSALYFCASSVDRSSGRWGEQFFGPGTRLTVL.

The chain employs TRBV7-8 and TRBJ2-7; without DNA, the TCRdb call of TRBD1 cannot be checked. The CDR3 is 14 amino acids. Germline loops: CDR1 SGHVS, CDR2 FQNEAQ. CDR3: CASSAEGQTYEQYF.

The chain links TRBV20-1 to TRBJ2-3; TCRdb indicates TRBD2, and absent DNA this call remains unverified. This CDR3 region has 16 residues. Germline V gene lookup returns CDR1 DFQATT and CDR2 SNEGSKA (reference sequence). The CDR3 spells CSARDRASGDSDTQYF.

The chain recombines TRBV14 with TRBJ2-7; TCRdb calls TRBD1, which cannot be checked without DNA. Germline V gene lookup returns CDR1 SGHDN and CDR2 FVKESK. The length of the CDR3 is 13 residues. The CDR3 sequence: CASSHLDSYEQYF.

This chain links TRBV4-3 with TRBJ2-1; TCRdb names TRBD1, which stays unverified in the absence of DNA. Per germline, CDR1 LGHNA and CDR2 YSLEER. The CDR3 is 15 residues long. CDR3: CASRDSTGGNDEQFF.

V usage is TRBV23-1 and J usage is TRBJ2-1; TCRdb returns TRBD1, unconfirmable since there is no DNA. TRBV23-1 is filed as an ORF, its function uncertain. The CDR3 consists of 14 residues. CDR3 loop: CASSSGTVYNEQFF.

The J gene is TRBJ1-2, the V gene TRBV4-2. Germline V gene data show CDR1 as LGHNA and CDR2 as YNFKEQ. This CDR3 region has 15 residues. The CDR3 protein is CASSQAPDSNYGYTF.

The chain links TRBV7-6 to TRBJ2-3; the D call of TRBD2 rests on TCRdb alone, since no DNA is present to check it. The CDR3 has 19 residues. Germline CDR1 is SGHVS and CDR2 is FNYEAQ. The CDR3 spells CASSLVRDGAGGHTDTQYF. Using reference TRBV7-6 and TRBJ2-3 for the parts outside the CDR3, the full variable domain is GAGVSQSPRYKVTKRGQDVALRCDPISGHVSLYWYRQALGQGPEFLTYFNYEAQQDKSGLPNDRFSAERPEGSISTLTIQRTEQRDSAMYRCASSLVRDGAGGHTDTQYFGPGTRLTVL.

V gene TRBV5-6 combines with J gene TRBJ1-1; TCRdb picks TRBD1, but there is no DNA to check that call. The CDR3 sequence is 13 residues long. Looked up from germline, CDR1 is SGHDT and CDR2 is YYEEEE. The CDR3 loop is CASSSGRGPEAFF.

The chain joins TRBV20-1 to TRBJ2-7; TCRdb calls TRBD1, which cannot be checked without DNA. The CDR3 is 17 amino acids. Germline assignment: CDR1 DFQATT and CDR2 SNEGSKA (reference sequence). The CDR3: CSARDHLPGQVFYEQYF.